Below, one TCR beta chain is given with its context. The CDR3 is 15 amino acids. J gave up 6 bases and V 2 bases, and 8 bases lay outside the gene matches. TCRdb re-called the 5' RACE reads through MiXCR, storing one row per CDR3 protein. The table lists around 490,000 distinct CDR3 sequences, 13% to 15% of them singletons. This entry belongs to a study of identical twins. These data were also filed under a second study, of yellow fever vaccine responses in identical twins.

The sample was CD4+ T cells sorted from blood. The chain uses TRBV12-3 or TRBV12-4 and TRBJ2-7, with TRBD2 matching 9 bases. The receptor comes from a woman aged 18-29 years in good health. For the CDR3, the DNA is TGTGCCAGCAGTTTAAGGATAGCGGGAGAATCCGAGCAGTACTTC. Protein sequence: CASSLRIAGESEQYF.